A single sample is the source of the 32 T cell receptor beta chains below, sequenced in a study of T cell therapy after organ transplantation. Which antigens these TCRs recognize remains unknown. The method was immunoSEQ multiplex PCR; TCRdb's version includes in-frame clones alone and lacks a portion of them. The table has 15,000 to 20,000 clones, around 80% seen once. Time point here: 4-8 weeks after completion of therapy. The sequencing used CD8+ T cells from blood, collected after autologous CMV-specific T cell therapy. The receptors here all came from a human patient who had received a solid organ transplant and had CMV disease. Some of the T cells may derive from the graft donor.

The V gene is TRBV6-5, the J gene TRBJ2-5, with 8 bases that match TRBD2. V dropped 0 bases and J dropped 2; count of bases not matched to a gene: 2. Germline V gives CDR1 MNHEY, CDR2 SVGAGI. The CDR3 totals 15 residues. The CDR3 protein is CASSYSTSGQETQYF. DNA of the CDR3: TGTGCCAGCAGTTACTCCACTAGCGGACAAGAGACCCAGTACTTC.

This chain joins TRBV4-2 and TRBJ1-5, with D perhaps TRBD1 (5 bases). The CDR3 consists of 17 residues. V gave up 1 base and J gave up 4 bases, with 17 bases separating them. The V gene's germline CDR1 is LGHNA and CDR2 YNFKEQ. CDR3 region: CASSQGGEGVVNQPQHF. CDR3 nucleotide sequence: TGTGCCAGCAGCCAAGGGGGTGAAGGGGTAGTAAATCAGCCCCAGCATTTT.

This chain links TRBV6-5 with TRBJ2-7; TRBD1 is a possible D gene (5 bases). Germline lookup yields CDR1 MNHEY and CDR2 SVGAGI. V was pared by 7 bases and J by 7 bases, with 17 bases between. This CDR3 has 13 residues. CDR3: CASTQGPAREQYF. DNA for the CDR3: TGTGCCAGCACGCAGGGCCCGGCGAGGGAGCAGTACTTC.

This chain joins TRBV5-6 and TRBJ1-5, with unresolved D. V gave up 4 bases and J gave up 0 bases, with 14 bases separating them. From germline, CDR1 is SGHDT and CDR2 YYEEEE. This CDR3 is built from 16 residues. CDR3 region: CASSLGGFFSNQPQHF. CDR3 bases: TGTGCCAGCAGCCTAGGCGGGTTCTTTAGCAATCAGCCCCAGCATTTT.

The chain has TRBV9 and TRBJ1-2; TRBD1 agrees at 7 bases. V was pared by 6 bases and J by 0 bases, with 5 bases of the junction left unmatched. The V gene's germline CDR1 is SGDLS and CDR2 YYNGEE. The CDR3 is 14 amino acids. The CDR3 nucleotides are TGTGCCAGCACTCTGACAGGGACTAACTATGGCTACACCTTC. Translation: CASTLTGTNYGYTF.

J is TRBJ1-2 and V is TRBV7-9; D uncertain. The germline gives CDR1 SEHNR, CDR2 FQNEAQ (reference sequence). Trimming pared 7 bases from V and 0 bases from J, leaving 18 bases between. This CDR3 contains 16 residues. This CDR3 is CASNSLPVSSNYGYTF. The CDR3 DNA follows: TGTGCCAGCAACAGCTTACCGGTCTCATCTAACTATGGCTACACCTTC. Full variable domain (remainder filled in from reference TRBV7-9 and TRBJ1-2): DTGVSQNPRHKITKRGQNVTFRCDPISEHNRLYWYRQTLGQGPEFLTYFQNEAQLEKSRLLSDRFSAERPKGSFSTLEIQRTEQGDSAMYLCASNSLPVSSNYGYTFGSGTRLTVV.

The chain couples TRBV27 to TRBJ1-2; D gene unclear. The germline gives CDR1 MNHEY, CDR2 SMNVEV (reference sequence). Trimming took off 5 bases at V and 4 bases at J, with 17 bases between the two ends. The CDR3 consists of 15 residues. The chain's CDR3 is CASSPQFGGRYGYTF. CDR3 in DNA: TGTGCCAGCAGTCCCCAGTTTGGCGGCCGCTATGGCTACACCTTC.

This chain uses TRBV10-3 with TRBJ1-2; tentative D call: TRBD1 (5 bases). V was cut by 7 bases and J by 7 bases, with 10 bases left in between. Germline CDR1 reads ENHRY; CDR2 reads SYGVKD. The CDR3 is 11 amino acids. CDR3 loop: CAITDQGGYTF. CDR3 DNA sequence: TGTGCCATCACCGATCAGGGTGGCTACACCTTC.

The V call is TRBV30, the J call TRBJ2-7; D is undetermined. CDR1 and CDR2 from the germline V gene are GTSNPN and SVGIG (reference sequence). The CDR3 runs 12 residues. V was pared by 2 bases and J by 2 bases, with 7 bases between. The CDR3 here is CAWSIVAYEQYF. CDR3 bases: TGTGCCTGGAGTATAGTGGCCTACGAGCAGTACTTC.

In this sample, this clone turned up once. J is TRBJ2-1 and V is TRBV5-5; no reliable D call. The CDR3 has 11 residues. Trimming shortened V by 1 base and J by 10 bases, and 6 bases separated the two germline ends. Germline V gene sequence: CDR1 SGHKS, CDR2 YYEKEE (reference sequence). The CDR3 loop reads CASSLSWEQFF. CDR3 coding DNA: TGTGCCAGCAGCTTGTCATGGGAGCAGTTCTTC.

This rearrangement joins TRBV5-4 to TRBJ1-1; TRBD1 is a possible D gene (5 bases). V shed 4 bases and J shed 9 bases, with 13 bases lying between them. The CDR3 covers 12 residues. The germline V gene has CDR1 SGHNT and CDR2 YYREEE (reference sequence). The CDR3 sequence: CASSEAQGQAFF. The CDR3 nucleotides read TGTGCCAGCAGCGAAGCCCAGGGCCAAGCTTTCTTT. The complete variable domain, with remaining parts taken from reference TRBV5-4 and TRBJ1-1, reads ETGVTQSPTHLIKTRGQQVTLRCSSQSGHNTVSWYQQALGQGPQFIFQYYREEENGRGNFPPRFSGLQFPNYSSELNVNALELDDSALYLCASSEAQGQAFFGQGTRLTVV.

The rearrangement links TRBV7-9 to TRBJ1-5; D unclear. The V gene's germline CDR1 is SEHNR and CDR2 FQNEAQ (reference sequence). This CDR3 comprises 12 residues. The V and J ends lost 6 bases and 0 bases respectively, with 3 bases between them. In DNA form, the CDR3 reads TGTGCCAGCAGTAATAGCAATCAGCCCCAGCATTTT. As protein: CASSNSNQPQHF.

V gene TRBV7-6 combines with J gene TRBJ2-2, with D unclear. Trimming took 5 bases from V and 0 from J, leaving 10 bases between them. The CDR3 is made up of 15 amino acids. The germline V gene has CDR1 SGHVS and CDR2 FNYEAQ. CDR3 sequence: CASSPLGSNTGELFF. CDR3 in DNA: TGTGCCAGCAGCCCCCTAGGTTCGAACACCGGGGAGCTGTTTTTT.

This clone has just a few counts. This chain links TRBV28 with TRBJ1-5, with D perhaps matching TRBD1 (6 bases). Germline lookup yields CDR1 MDHEN and CDR2 SYDVKM. This CDR3 has 15 amino acids. V was cut by 2 bases and J by 6 bases, with 14 bases left in between. CDR3 in amino acids: CASSLEGKGGQPQHF. The CDR3 DNA reads as TGTGCCAGCAGTTTAGAGGGTAAGGGGGGTCAGCCCCAGCATTTT.

The chain uses TRBV25-1 and TRBJ1-1; D might be TRBD1 (5 bases). Looked up from germline, CDR1 is MGHDK and CDR2 is SYGVNS. The CDR3 sequence is 14 residues long. V shed 5 bases and J shed 4 bases, with 14 bases lying between them. The CDR3 spells CASSHMGRGTEAFF. For the CDR3, the DNA is TGTGCCAGCAGTCACATGGGTAGGGGCACTGAAGCTTTCTTT.

The chain recombines TRBV6-4 with TRBJ2-3; 8 bases agree with TRBD1. V shed 5 bases, J shed 4 bases, and the junction held 5 bases outside the gene matches. The CDR3 extends over 14 amino acids. CDR1 and CDR2 (germline): MRHNA, SNTAGT. Here the CDR3 reads CASSQDREADTQYF. CDR3 bases: TGTGCCAGCAGTCAGGACAGGGAGGCAGATACGCAGTATTTT.

The rearrangement links TRBV9 to TRBJ2-6; D may be TRBD2 (5 bases). Germline V CDR1 and CDR2: SGDLS, YYNGEE. V was cut by 4 bases and J by 0 bases, with 8 bases left in between. The CDR3 sequence is 15 residues long. In DNA, the CDR3 is TGTGCCAGCAGCCATACTAGCTCTGGGGCCAACGTCCTGACTTTC. This encodes CASSHTSSGANVLTF.

This clone appeared a few times. The rearrangement links TRBV9 to TRBJ1-2; TRBD1 matches 12 bases. The V gene's germline CDR1 is SGDLS and CDR2 YYNGEE. V lost 3 bases and J lost 7; bases outside the gene matches: 1. This CDR3 comprises 13 residues. This CDR3 is CASSGGQGAGYTF. DNA for the CDR3: TGTGCCAGCAGCGGGGGACAGGGGGCTGGCTACACCTTC.

The chain combines TRBV5-6 with TRBJ1-2; the D is unclear. CDR3 length: 12 amino acids. Trimming shortened V by 3 bases and J by 8 bases, and 11 bases separated the two germline ends. Germline V CDR1 and CDR2: SGHDT, YYEEEE. The CDR3, as DNA: TGTGCCAGCAGCTCCGCCAGGCCAGGCTACACCTTC. Protein sequence: CASSSARPGYTF.

The chain joins TRBV6-5 to TRBJ2-3, with D perhaps TRBD2 (6 bases). Germline loops: CDR1 MNHEY, CDR2 SVGAGI. Trimming cost V 6 bases and J 0 bases, with 10 bases left between them. CDR3 length equals 14 residues. This chain's CDR3 is CASSVEGSTDTQYF. The DNA for the CDR3 is TGTGCCAGCAGCGTGGAGGGGAGCACAGATACGCAGTATTTT.

CDR3: CASSPALGSYF. In DNA, the CDR3 is TGTGCCAGCAGCCCCGCACTGGGGTCTTACTTC. J is TRBJ2-5 and V is TRBV5-8; D is ambiguous. The V end was cut by 4 bases, the J end by 14 bases, with 15 bases between. Germline V lookup: CDR1 SGHTS, CDR2 YDEGEE. The CDR3 is 11 residues long.

The chain combines TRBV6-5 with TRBJ1-2, with D possibly TRBD1 on 6 matching bases. The V end lost 5 bases, the J end lost 3 bases, and 16 bases lay between the germline ends. CDR1 is MNHEY and CDR2 is SVGAGI in the germline V gene. The CDR3 is 15 amino acids. The CDR3 protein is CASSREGQSYYGYTF. The CDR3, as DNA: TGTGCCAGCAGTCGAGAAGGACAGTCCTACTATGGCTACACCTTC.

This chain joins TRBV4-3 and TRBJ2-5; 13 bases align to TRBD2. Germline assignment: CDR1 LGHNA and CDR2 YSLEER. Trimming at V came to 3 bases and at J to 5 bases, leaving 3 bases not matched to a gene. The CDR3 consists of 15 residues. The CDR3 bases are TGCGCCAGCAGCCAGGAGACTAGCGGGGGGGAGACCCAGTACTTC. Translation: CASSQETSGGETQYF.

The chain has TRBV9 and TRBJ2-1; no reliable D call. V was shortened by 1 base and J by 0 bases, with 14 bases between the two germline ends. The CDR3 totals 17 residues. Per germline, CDR1 SGDLS and CDR2 YYNGEE. The CDR3 here is CASSVSGSPSSYNEQFF. The DNA of the CDR3 is TGTGCCAGCAGCGTATCGGGCAGCCCGTCCTCCTACAATGAGCAGTTCTTC.

The chain uses TRBV6-5 and TRBJ2-1; D may correspond to TRBD1 or TRBD2 (5 bases each). The V end lost 2 bases, the J end lost 1 base, and 6 bases lay between the germline ends. Per germline, CDR1 MNHEY and CDR2 SVGAGI. This CDR3 region has 14 residues. CDR3 protein: CASSYGGSYNEQFF. In DNA, the CDR3 is TGTGCCAGCAGTTACGGGGGTTCCTACAATGAGCAGTTCTTC.

J is TRBJ2-7 and V is TRBV7-2, with D perhaps TRBD2 (7 bases). CDR1 and CDR2 from the germline V gene are SGHTA and FQGNSA. Between the trimmed V and J ends, which lost 3 bases and 4 bases, there was a span of 10 bases. The CDR3 is made up of 13 amino acids. CDR3 loop: CASSFGGRYEQYF. The CDR3, as DNA: TGTGCCAGCAGCTTCGGGGGGCGTTACGAGCAGTACTTC.

This clone was counted once. This rearrangement joins TRBV27 to TRBJ2-7, with D possibly matching TRBD2 (6 bases). Germline loops: CDR1 MNHEY, CDR2 SMNVEV (reference sequence). Trimming removed 5 bases at V and 1 base at J, with 15 bases between. This CDR3 comprises 15 residues. CDR3: CASSEVGSGSYEQYF. Written as DNA, the CDR3 is TGTGCCAGCAGTGAGGTCGGGAGTGGATCCTACGAGCAGTACTTC.

The V gene is TRBV27, the J gene TRBJ2-2; D not certain. Germline V gives CDR1 MNHEY, CDR2 SMNVEV (reference sequence). The CDR3 consists of 14 residues. Trimming shortened V by 3 bases and J by 1 base, and 6 bases separated the two germline ends. The CDR3: CASSFTENTGELFF. The CDR3 region has the DNA TGTGCCAGCAGTTTTACCGAGAACACCGGGGAGCTGTTTTTT.

DNA for the CDR3: TGTGCCAGCAGCCCCGGACTAGCGGGATCGAGCAATGAGCAGTTCTTC. Protein: CASSPGLAGSSNEQFF. This chain connects TRBV7-8 to TRBJ2-1, with 12 bases that match TRBD2. Germline CDR1 is SGHVS and CDR2 is FQNEAQ. Trimming took 5 bases from V and 6 from J; bases not matched to a gene: 8. CDR3 size: 16 residues.

This CDR3 is CASSLGTVNSNEQFF. For the CDR3, the DNA is TGTGCCAGCAGCTTAGGGACAGTAAACTCCAATGAGCAGTTCTTC. The chain is built from TRBV5-8 and TRBJ2-1; TRBD1 aligns across 7 bases. This CDR3 comprises 15 residues. V trimming: 2 bases; J trimming: 6 bases; junction bases outside the gene matches: 8. Germline-derived CDR1 and CDR2 are SGHTS and YDEGEE.

This chain uses TRBV9 with TRBJ2-1; 10 bases line up with TRBD1. The CDR3 contains 19 residues. Germline CDR1 reads SGDLS; CDR2 reads YYNGEE. The V and J ends lost 0 bases and 0 bases, in that order; junction bases with no gene match: 9. CDR3 nucleotides: TGTGCCAGCAGCGTAGGGGGGACAGGGGATCTCGGCTCCTACAATGAGCAGTTCTTC. Amino acid sequence: CASSVGGTGDLGSYNEQFF.

This clone was seen a few times. This rearrangement joins TRBV11-3 to TRBJ1-1, with a weak D call TRBD1 (5 bases). V lost 0 bases, J lost 11 bases, and 13 bases lay in between. The CDR3 sequence is 13 residues long. Germline CDR1 and CDR2: SGHNT and YENEEA. CDR3 DNA: TGTGCCAGCAGCTTAGATCGGGACTCCGGGGCTTTCTTT. Its translation: CASSLDRDSGAFF.